Here is one T cell receptor (beta chain) with its context. This clone appeared a few times. Its antigen is currently not known. No qualities accompany the bases; no much larger clone lies one base away. V and J are truncated by 3 bases and 5 bases respectively, leaving an intervening sequence of 14 bases. Sequences MGHRA (CDR1) and YSYEKL (CDR2) are obtained from the germline V gene. Its CDR3 holds 14 amino acids, cysteine through phenylalanine. Just the 42-base CDR3 DNA is kept, in frame starting at base 1. The entry originates in a study of shared clonotypes between healthy human individuals (dated by TCRdb to the early 2020s). Broadly, across the study: The cohort included three men and two women between 18 and 49 years of age. The study deeply sequenced blood TCR repertoires of five healthy adults to estimate repertoire size and the extent of clonotype sharing between individuals. To increase sequencing depth and limit assay-specific biases, different laboratories used diverse techniques to prepare libraries and sequence TCR repertoires. For each donor, CD4 naive and CD4 memory were each run on three plates, CD8 naive on two plates, and CD8 memory on one plate. Each donor's leukapheresis produced roughly between about 0.8 and 8.9 billion PBMCs.

Overall study results and their limits: Pairwise subsampling indicated that sequencing depth was expected to affect the degree of clonotype sharing among donors. The small number of donors limited the genetic and exposure-history diversity represented. When several donors were compared, the shared fraction of clonotypes was about 5.5% for naive CD4, roughly 3.3% for naive CD8, 2% to 2.5% for memory CD4, and 0.3% to 0.5% for memory CD8. Naive subsets generally had larger estimated clonotype richness than memory subsets. Sampling was restricted to blood, and TCR repertoires in tissues likely differ from the TCR repertoires found in blood. Even with the large sequencing depth, rarefaction of the sorted-subset datasets indicated that sequencing was incomplete. Clonotypes shared by all four sorted-subset donors showed higher generation probabilities than non-shared clonotypes.

Donors were healthy HIV-negative adults with no recently reported acute infections or vaccinations. Only Caucasian adults living in Nashville, Tennessee, USA were represented among the donors. The CD8 memory samples were a combination of magnetically selected CD45RO+ cells and CCR7-negative CD45RA+ effector memory (TemRA) cells. Blood was obtained by leukapheresis, after which PBMCs were separated by Ficoll-Histopaque density gradient centrifugation and cryopreserved in liquid nitrogen vapor phase. Purity and quantity of every magnetically sorted T cell population were checked by analytical flow cytometry. Each sorted fraction had its genomic DNA isolated and then quantified by UV absorbance on a Nanodrop 2000c. TCR CDR3 regions were amplified from genomic DNA by multiplex PCR using the deep immunoSEQ assay. Genomic DNA extracted from each cell subset was distributed evenly over all wells of several immunoSEQ 96-well plates, and each plate served as one replicate. For sorted subsets, approximately 210 ng genomic DNA, equal to tens of thousands of T cell genomes, was loaded into each replicate PCR. Purified libraries were quantified with a Qubit 3.0 fluorometer, sized on a Bioanalyzer 2100, and re-quantified with the KAPA Library Quantification kit. Each immunoSEQ 96-well plate was sequenced on its own single-read 150-cycle Illumina NextSeq 550 flow cell. The study's processing was this. The immunoSEQ output contained only junctional sequences without quality scores, so filtering could not match that applied to full-length reads. Sequences were annotated with PyIR, a Python wrapper for IgBLAST v1.9, using IMGT germline references to assign V/J genes and CDR3. Reads were removed for weak V/J assignments (E-value above 1e-6), missing CDR3, stop codons, out-of-frame junctions, or ambiguous translated residues. A V3J clonotype was defined by an identical inferred V gene, J gene, and CDR3 amino acid sequence. Percentage overlap between repertoires was computed as shared unique clonotypes divided by the size of the smaller repertoire. Repertoire richness was assessed with RTK rarefaction, the Chao1 estimator, and Recon v2.1 estimates of unobserved clonotypes. OLGA was used to compute generation probabilities for all TCRbeta clonotypes that the gDNA method yielded from a few donors. TCRdb limited this immuneACCESS table to in-frame rearrangements with V and J called. A share of clones is missing; checked studies link under half to unresolved V genes, and the rest is unexplained. That table supplies the V and J calls and clone size; D and trimming were determined from the DNA. The sample table records a few hundred thousand clones; around nine tenths of these occur just once. The ten biggest clones cover around 15% of the sample.

The sample taken for sequencing was memory CD8+ T cells sorted from blood. The sample's cell subset or site, from its label and the paper: CD45RO+ cells pooled with CCR7-negative TemRA cells. This chain is built from TRBV4-1 and TRBJ2-7; the D gene is perhaps TRBD1, from 6 matching bases. This TCR came from a man younger than 35 in good health. The DNA is as follows: TGCGCCAGCAGCCACAGTACAGGGACCCACGAGCAGTACTTC. This yields the protein CASSHSTGTHEQYF.